The present T cell receptor beta chain was sequenced within a study of patients and donors after allogeneic stem cell transplantation. The CDR3 loop spans 15 amino acids. The germline V and J ends were trimmed by 1 base and 4 bases, with 13 bases remaining between them. CDR1 is KGHSH and CDR2 is LQKENI in the germline V gene. TCRdb passed the RT-PCR reads through MiXCR, listing each CDR3 protein once. The sample lists 200,000 to 250,000 distinct CDR3 sequences, roughly 15% seen once, with approximately 10% in the top ten. The source is a human donor who was either an allogeneic HSCT recipient or a stem cell or donor lymphocyte infusion donor (not recorded which). It is not recorded whose cells these are; they may come from a transplant donor. Sequenced: blood, either unsorted or a sorted T cell fraction (not recorded which). The J gene is TRBJ1-1, the V gene TRBV18; D is unclear. As DNA, the CDR3 is TGTGCCAGCTCACCACGGACGGCTGGGATCACTGAAGCTTTCTTT. Amino acids: CASSPRTAGITEAFF.